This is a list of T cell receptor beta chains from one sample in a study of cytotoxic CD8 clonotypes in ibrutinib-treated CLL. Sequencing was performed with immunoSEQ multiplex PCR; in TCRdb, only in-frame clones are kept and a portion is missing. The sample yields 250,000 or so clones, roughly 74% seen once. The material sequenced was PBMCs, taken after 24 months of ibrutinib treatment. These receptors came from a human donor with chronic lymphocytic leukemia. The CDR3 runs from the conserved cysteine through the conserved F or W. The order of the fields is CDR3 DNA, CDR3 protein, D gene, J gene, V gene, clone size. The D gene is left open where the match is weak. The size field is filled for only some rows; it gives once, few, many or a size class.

CDR3 DNA: TGCGCCAGCAGCCTCACCGTACTAGCGGGAGAGAATGAGCAGTTCTTC
CDR3 protein: CASSLTVLAGENEQFF
D gene: TRBD2
J gene: TRBJ2-1
V gene: TRBV4-3
clone size: once

CDR3 DNA: TGCAGCGTTCGCGGGGGTAATACCTACGAGCAGTACTTC
CDR3 protein: CSVRGGNTYEQYF
D gene: TRBD2
J gene: TRBJ2-7
V gene: TRBV29-1
clone size: NA

CDR3 DNA: TGTGCCAGCAGTGCAATGAACACCGGGGAGCTGTTTTTT
CDR3 protein: CASSAMNTGELFF
D gene: NA
J gene: TRBJ2-2
V gene: TRBV27
clone size: NA

CDR3 DNA: TGTGCCAGCTCACCCGTGACAGGGAGCGAAAAACTGTTTTTT
CDR3 protein: CASSPVTGSEKLFF
D gene: TRBD1
J gene: TRBJ1-4
V gene: TRBV18
clone size: NA

CDR3 DNA: TGTGCCAGCTCACCACGGGTAGCGAACCAAGAGACCCAGTACTTC
CDR3 protein: CASSPRVANQETQYF
D gene: NA
J gene: TRBJ2-5
V gene: TRBV18
clone size: once

CDR3 DNA: TGTGCCAGCAGCGCCGGACAGGCCTATAATGAAAAACTGTTTTTT
CDR3 protein: CASSAGQAYNEKLFF
D gene: TRBD1
J gene: TRBJ1-4
V gene: TRBV9
clone size: NA

CDR3 DNA: TGTGCCAGCAGAAACCCGGGACACCCTCACACCTTC
CDR3 protein: CASRNPGHPHTF
D gene: NA
J gene: TRBJ1-2
V gene: TRBV6-5
clone size: NA

CDR3 DNA: TGTGCCACCAGCGCCGGCGGGAGCTCTAATGAGCAGTTCTTC
CDR3 protein: CATSAGGSSNEQFF
D gene: TRBD2
J gene: TRBJ2-1
V gene: TRBV15
clone size: NA

CDR3 DNA: TGTGCCAGCAGTTCGTGGAAGGACAGAGATAACTATGGCTACACCTTC
CDR3 protein: CASSSWKDRDNYGYTF
D gene: NA
J gene: TRBJ1-2
V gene: TRBV28
clone size: few

CDR3 DNA: TGTGCCAGTAGTACGCGGGACGTAAACTATGGCTACACCTTC
CDR3 protein: CASSTRDVNYGYTF
D gene: NA
J gene: TRBJ1-2
V gene: TRBV19
clone size: few

CDR3 DNA: TGTGCTAGCAGCCAGGGTTTTGCAGAGACCCAGTACTTC
CDR3 protein: CASSQGFAETQYF
D gene: NA
J gene: TRBJ2-5
V gene: TRBV7-7
clone size: NA

CDR3 DNA: TGTGCCAGCAGCAGTTTCCAGGAGAACACTGAAGCTTTCTTT
CDR3 protein: CASSSFQENTEAFF
D gene: NA
J gene: TRBJ1-1
V gene: TRBV13
clone size: NA

CDR3 DNA: TGTGCCAGCAGCGTAGCTAGCGCTCGCACCGGGGAGCTGTTTTTT
CDR3 protein: CASSVASARTGELFF
D gene: NA
J gene: TRBJ2-2
V gene: TRBV9
clone size: NA

CDR3 DNA: TGCGCCAGCAGCTCCGAGGGGGGGTATGGCTACACCTTC
CDR3 protein: CASSSEGGYGYTF
D gene: NA
J gene: TRBJ1-2
V gene: TRBV5-1
clone size: NA

CDR3 DNA: TGTGCCAGCAGTGCAGAGACTAGAGCTCGGGAGACCCAGTACTTC
CDR3 protein: CASSAETRARETQYF
D gene: NA
J gene: TRBJ2-5
V gene: TRBV28
clone size: NA

CDR3 DNA: TGTGCCATCAGTGGTGGGGTAGCGGGCATCACAGATACGCAGTATTTT
CDR3 protein: CAISGGVAGITDTQYF
D gene: TRBD2
J gene: TRBJ2-3
V gene: TRBV10-3
clone size: NA

CDR3 DNA: TGCAGCGTTGAGCTGAACACTGAAGCTTTCTTT
CDR3 protein: CSVELNTEAFF
D gene: NA
J gene: TRBJ1-1
V gene: TRBV29-1
clone size: NA

CDR3 DNA: TGTGCCAGTAACCGGGCACAAGAGCCCCAGCATTTT
CDR3 protein: CASNRAQEPQHF
D gene: NA
J gene: TRBJ1-5
V gene: TRBV2
clone size: NA

CDR3 DNA: TGTGCCAGCAGATTTGGCATGGGGCCCCAGCATTTT
CDR3 protein: CASRFGMGPQHF
D gene: NA
J gene: TRBJ1-5
V gene: TRBV27
clone size: NA

CDR3 DNA: TGTGCCAGCGAAAATGGACAGTCCTACGAGCAGTACTTC
CDR3 protein: CASENGQSYEQYF
D gene: NA
J gene: TRBJ2-7
V gene: TRBV28
clone size: NA

CDR3 DNA: TGCGCCAGCAGCTCGGTTCTCGCCACCGGGGAGCTGTTTTTT
CDR3 protein: CASSSVLATGELFF
D gene: NA
J gene: TRBJ2-2
V gene: TRBV5-1
clone size: NA

CDR3 DNA: TGTGCCAGCAGGGGGACAGGGGGTTACGAGCAGTACTTC
CDR3 protein: CASRGTGGYEQYF
D gene: TRBD1
J gene: TRBJ2-7
V gene: TRBV6-5
clone size: NA

CDR3 DNA: TGTGCCAGCAGCCGCGGTCATGAGCAGTTCTTC
CDR3 protein: CASSRGHEQFF
D gene: NA
J gene: TRBJ2-1
V gene: TRBV6-5
clone size: NA

CDR3 DNA: TGCAGCGTTAAAACCGAGACGTACACCGGGGAGCTGTTTTTT
CDR3 protein: CSVKTETYTGELFF
D gene: NA
J gene: TRBJ2-2
V gene: TRBV29-1
clone size: NA

CDR3 DNA: TGTGCCAGCAGTTCCCCGCCGGGGGGACTAGCGACGAATGAGCAGTTCTTC
CDR3 protein: CASSSPPGGLATNEQFF
D gene: TRBD2
J gene: TRBJ2-1
V gene: TRBV27
clone size: NA

CDR3 DNA: TGTGCCACCAGCCCAGGACAGTACACTGAAGCTTTCTTT
CDR3 protein: CATSPGQYTEAFF
D gene: NA
J gene: TRBJ1-1
V gene: TRBV15
clone size: NA

CDR3 DNA: TGCGCCAGCAGCCAAGGGGGGCTGCGGGAGCAGTTCTTC
CDR3 protein: CASSQGGLREQFF
D gene: NA
J gene: TRBJ2-1
V gene: TRBV4-3
clone size: few